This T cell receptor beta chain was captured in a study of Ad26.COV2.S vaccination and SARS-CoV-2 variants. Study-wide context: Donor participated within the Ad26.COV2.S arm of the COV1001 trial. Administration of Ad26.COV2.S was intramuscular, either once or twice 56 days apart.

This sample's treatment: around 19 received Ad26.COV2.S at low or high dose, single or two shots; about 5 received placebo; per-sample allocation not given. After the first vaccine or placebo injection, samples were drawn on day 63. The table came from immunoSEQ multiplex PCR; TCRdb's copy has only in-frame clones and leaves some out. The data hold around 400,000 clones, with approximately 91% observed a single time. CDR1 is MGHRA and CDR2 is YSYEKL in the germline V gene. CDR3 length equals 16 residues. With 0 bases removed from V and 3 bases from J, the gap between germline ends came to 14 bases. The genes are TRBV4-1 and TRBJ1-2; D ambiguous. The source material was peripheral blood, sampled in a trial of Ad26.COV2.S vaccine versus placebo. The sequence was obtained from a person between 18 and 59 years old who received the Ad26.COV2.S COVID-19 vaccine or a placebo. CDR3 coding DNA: TGCGCCAGCAGCCAAGAAGTTAGGTTGGCCGACTATGGCTACACCTTC. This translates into CASSQEVRLADYGYTF.